Listed below are T cell receptor beta chains from one sample, sequenced in a study of blood T cell repertoires in COVID-19. Libraries were prepared by immunoSEQ multiplex PCR; TCRdb keeps only in-frame clonotypes and omits some of them. The table has about 380,000 clones, around 87% seen once. Input material: PBMCs or T cells enriched from blood (not recorded which). Receptors were obtained from a man aged 25 to 40 who had recovered from COVID-19. The CDR3 runs from the conserved cysteine through the conserved F or W. The D gene is left open where the match is weak.

d_call	v_call	j_call	cdr3_nt	cdr3_aa
NA	TRBV18	TRBJ1-2	TGTGCCAGCTCAACCCCCGGGGATTGGGGCTACACCTTC	CASSTPGDWGYTF
TRBD1	TRBV27	TRBJ1-3	TGTGCCAGCAGTCCCGGACAGGGGTGGAACACCATATATTTT	CASSPGQGWNTIYF
TRBD1	TRBV5-1	TRBJ1-5	TGCGCCAGGGAGGGACAGGTGGATCAGCCCCAGCATTTT	CAREGQVDQPQHF
NA	TRBV6-6	TRBJ2-7	TGTGCCAGCAGCAAATTCTCTACAGGCGCCGGCTACGAGCAGTACTTC	CASSKFSTGAGYEQYF
NA	TRBV10-1	TRBJ1-2	TGCGCCAGCAGTCAAAATCCGGTCGGTGGCTACACCTTC	CASSQNPVGGYTF
NA	TRBV2	TRBJ1-5	TGTGCCAGCAGGGGAGACGGTAATCAGCCCCAGCATTTT	CASRGDGNQPQHF
NA	TRBV15	TRBJ2-7	TGTGCCACCAGCAGAGCCACTCAGGGTTACCTCCTGGACGAGCAGTACTTC	CATSRATQGYLLDEQYF
NA	TRBV27	TRBJ2-2	TGTGCCAGCAGTTTATTTGGCGGAGGACTTCTAGGCACCGGGGAGCTGTTTTTT	CASSLFGGGLLGTGELFF
TRBD1	TRBV7-2	TRBJ1-6	TGTGCCAGCAGCTGGACAGGGGATAATTCACCCCTCCACTTT	CASSWTGDNSPLHF
NA	TRBV2	TRBJ1-5	TGTGCCAGCAGTGCGAGGGTGGGCAATCAGCCCCAGCATTTT	CASSARVGNQPQHF
NA	TRBV5-6	TRBJ1-3	TGTGCCAGCAGCTTGGACACGTACTCTGGAAACACCATATATTTT	CASSLDTYSGNTIYF
NA	TRBV19	TRBJ1-6	TGTGCCAGTAGTACCGAACCCAGAGGATTCTCCTATAATTCACCCCTCCACTTT	CASSTEPRGFSYNSPLHF
NA	TRBV25-1	TRBJ1-2	TGTGCCAGCAGTGAAGAGGGTATCCGCTATGGCTACACCTTC	CASSEEGIRYGYTF
NA	TRBV6-5	TRBJ1-4	TGTGCCAGCAGTCCCGGACACGGAGCTGAAAAACTGTTTTTT	CASSPGHGAEKLFF
TRBD1	TRBV19	TRBJ1-3	TGTGCCAGTATGAGGGGGCTTAGCTCTGGAAACACCATATATTTT	CASMRGLSSGNTIYF
NA	TRBV18	TRBJ2-3	TGTGCCAGCTCACCACCCCGCGCGGGGGCTACAGATACGCAGTATTTT	CASSPPRAGATDTQYF